The rows below give T cell receptor beta chains drawn from one sample of a study of OX40 agonist ivuxolimab in advanced cancers. Generated by immunoSEQ multiplex PCR, the TCRdb table keeps only in-frame clones and is missing some. The repertoire holds about 86,000 clones, with about 90% as singletons. The specimen comprised CD4+ or CD8+ T cells sorted from blood, sampled in a trial of the OX40 agonist ivuxolimab. These receptors all come from an adult with an advanced solid tumor such as melanoma, head and neck, liver or kidney cancer. The CDR3 runs from the conserved cysteine through the conserved F or W. Each record gives: V gene, D gene, J gene, clone size, CDR3 DNA, CDR3 protein. The D gene is left open where the match is weak. Rows give clone size only sometimes, using once, few, many, or a class for an expanded clone.

V gene: TRBV28
D gene: NA
J gene: TRBJ2-7
clone size: once
CDR3 DNA: TGTGCCAGCAGTTCCCGAACCAAGACAGTTGTGGAAAACGAGCAGTACTTC
CDR3 protein: CASSSRTKTVVENEQYF

V gene: TRBV7-8
D gene: NA
J gene: TRBJ1-1
clone size: NA
CDR3 DNA: TGTGCCAGCAGCGTGGGGAGGACTGAAGCTTTCTTT
CDR3 protein: CASSVGRTEAFF

V gene: TRBV5-4
D gene: TRBD1
J gene: TRBJ1-1
clone size: NA
CDR3 DNA: TGTGCCAGCAGGGACGGACAGGGCTACACTGAAGCTTTCTTT
CDR3 protein: CASRDGQGYTEAFF

V gene: TRBV4-1
D gene: TRBD2
J gene: TRBJ2-7
clone size: NA
CDR3 DNA: TGCGCCAGCAGCCGAACCGGGCCGCTAGCGGGAGGACCCGAGCAGTACTTC
CDR3 protein: CASSRTGPLAGGPEQYF

V gene: TRBV30
D gene: TRBD2
J gene: TRBJ2-2
clone size: NA
CDR3 DNA: TGTGCCTGGAGTGTACTCGCGGGAGGTGGGACCGGGGAGCTGTTTTTT
CDR3 protein: CAWSVLAGGGTGELFF

V gene: TRBV5-1
D gene: TRBD2
J gene: TRBJ2-1
clone size: NA
CDR3 DNA: TGCGCCAGCAGCTTTCTAGCGGGAGGGGTAGACAATGAGCAGTTCTTC
CDR3 protein: CASSFLAGGVDNEQFF

V gene: TRBV10-1
D gene: NA
J gene: TRBJ2-7
clone size: NA
CDR3 DNA: TGCGCCAGCAGTGACTACGAGCAGTACTTC
CDR3 protein: CASSDYEQYF

V gene: TRBV6-1
D gene: TRBD1
J gene: TRBJ2-7
clone size: NA
CDR3 DNA: TGTGCCAGCAGTGTTACCGGACAGGGGGTCTCCTACGAGCAGTACTTC
CDR3 protein: CASSVTGQGVSYEQYF

V gene: TRBV18
D gene: NA
J gene: TRBJ2-5
clone size: few
CDR3 DNA: TGTGCCAGCTCACCACGGGGGACAGAGACCCAGTACTTC
CDR3 protein: CASSPRGTETQYF

V gene: TRBV18
D gene: NA
J gene: TRBJ1-5
clone size: once
CDR3 DNA: TGTGCCAGCTCACTGGTCACAGGCAATCAGCCCCAGCATTTT
CDR3 protein: CASSLVTGNQPQHF

V gene: TRBV27
D gene: TRBD2
J gene: TRBJ2-1
clone size: NA
CDR3 DNA: TGTGCCAGCCCTGGGAGGGCCGACCGTCTGCAGTTCTTC
CDR3 protein: CASPGRADRLQFF

V gene: TRBV7-9
D gene: NA
J gene: TRBJ2-1
clone size: NA
CDR3 DNA: TGTGCCAGCAGCTCGTTCAATGAGCAGTTCTTC
CDR3 protein: CASSSFNEQFF

V gene: TRBV7-9
D gene: NA
J gene: TRBJ1-1
clone size: NA
CDR3 DNA: TGTGCCAGCAGCCCTATACCACGTGAAGCTTTCTTT
CDR3 protein: CASSPIPREAFF

V gene: TRBV11-2
D gene: TRBD2
J gene: TRBJ2-7
clone size: once
CDR3 DNA: TGTGCCAGCAGCTCCTCGGGGCTAGCGGGAGGTAACGAGCAGTACTTC
CDR3 protein: CASSSSGLAGGNEQYF

V gene: TRBV25-1
D gene: TRBD1
J gene: TRBJ1-2
clone size: NA
CDR3 DNA: TGTGCCAGCAGTGAATCCAGACAGGGATCCTATGGCTACACCTTC
CDR3 protein: CASSESRQGSYGYTF

V gene: TRBV7-9
D gene: NA
J gene: TRBJ2-7
clone size: NA
CDR3 DNA: TGTGCCAGCAGCCCAGGAGTATTCGGCTACGAGCAGTACTTC
CDR3 protein: CASSPGVFGYEQYF

V gene: TRBV7-3
D gene: NA
J gene: TRBJ1-2
clone size: NA
CDR3 DNA: TGTGCCAGCAGCTTAACGTCCGGTGGATATGGCTACACCTTC
CDR3 protein: CASSLTSGGYGYTF

V gene: TRBV27
D gene: TRBD1
J gene: TRBJ2-5
clone size: NA
CDR3 DNA: TGTGCCAGCAGTTCCGGGACAGGTCGAGGAGAGACCCAGTACTTC
CDR3 protein: CASSSGTGRGETQYF

V gene: TRBV5-1
D gene: NA
J gene: TRBJ2-1
clone size: NA
CDR3 DNA: TGCGCCAGCAGCTTGGAAAGGAATTCGGGTTACAATGAGCAGTTCTTC
CDR3 protein: CASSLERNSGYNEQFF

V gene: TRBV2
D gene: TRBD2
J gene: TRBJ2-3
clone size: NA
CDR3 DNA: TGTGCCAGCACCGTCCGACTAGCGGGAGCTGACACAGATACGCAGTATTTT
CDR3 protein: CASTVRLAGADTDTQYF

V gene: TRBV29-1
D gene: TRBD2
J gene: TRBJ2-7
clone size: NA
CDR3 DNA: TGCAGCGTTTTAGCGGGAACCGGCTACGAGCAGTACTTC
CDR3 protein: CSVLAGTGYEQYF

V gene: TRBV21-1
D gene: NA
J gene: TRBJ1-5
clone size: NA
CDR3 DNA: TGTGCCAGCAGCAAATTGACAGGGGGTACTCAGCCCCAGCATTTT
CDR3 protein: CASSKLTGGTQPQHF

V gene: TRBV2
D gene: NA
J gene: TRBJ2-1
clone size: NA
CDR3 DNA: TGTGCCAGCAGTGGGACAGCCTGGGCCTACAATGAGCAGTTCTTC
CDR3 protein: CASSGTAWAYNEQFF

V gene: TRBV27
D gene: NA
J gene: TRBJ1-4
clone size: once
CDR3 DNA: TGTGCCAGCAGTTTAACCGTTGGGACTAATGAAAAACTGTTTTTT
CDR3 protein: CASSLTVGTNEKLFF

V gene: TRBV11-2
D gene: NA
J gene: TRBJ2-7
clone size: NA
CDR3 DNA: TGTGCCAGCAGCTTAGTCTACGAGCAGTACTTC
CDR3 protein: CASSLVYEQYF

V gene: TRBV2
D gene: TRBD2
J gene: TRBJ2-1
clone size: NA
CDR3 DNA: TGTGCCAGCGAGACTAGCGGATACAATGAGCAGTTCTTC
CDR3 protein: CASETSGYNEQFF

V gene: TRBV27
D gene: NA
J gene: TRBJ1-6
clone size: NA
CDR3 DNA: TGTGCCAGCAGTCTCAAACAGGGAAGAGCTTCACCCCTCCACTTT
CDR3 protein: CASSLKQGRASPLHF

V gene: TRBV7-9
D gene: TRBD2
J gene: TRBJ2-7
clone size: NA
CDR3 DNA: TGTGCCAGCAGCGAACCTCCGGGACTAGCGTTTGGGAGCTCCTACGAGCAGTACTTC
CDR3 protein: CASSEPPGLAFGSSYEQYF

V gene: TRBV10-2
D gene: NA
J gene: TRBJ1-5
clone size: few
CDR3 DNA: TGCGCCAGCTCCTTTCAAGGGCCCCAGCATTTT
CDR3 protein: CASSFQGPQHF

V gene: TRBV28
D gene: TRBD1
J gene: TRBJ1-1
clone size: NA
CDR3 DNA: TGTGCCAGCAGTTCGGACAGGGGACCTTTCTTT
CDR3 protein: CASSSDRGPFF

V gene: TRBV27
D gene: NA
J gene: TRBJ1-6
clone size: NA
CDR3 DNA: TGTGCCAGCAGGACCAGATCCGATAATTCACCCCTCCACTTT
CDR3 protein: CASRTRSDNSPLHF

V gene: TRBV5-1
D gene: TRBD2
J gene: TRBJ2-2
clone size: NA
CDR3 DNA: TGCGCCAGCAGCCCCATTGCGGGAGCGAACACCGGGGAGCTGTTTTTT
CDR3 protein: CASSPIAGANTGELFF

V gene: TRBV27
D gene: NA
J gene: TRBJ1-2
clone size: NA
CDR3 DNA: TGTGCCAGCAGCGAGGGGGGGCGAGGTGGCTACACCTTC
CDR3 protein: CASSEGGRGGYTF

V gene: TRBV19
D gene: TRBD1
J gene: TRBJ1-4
clone size: once
CDR3 DNA: TGTGCCAGTCCCAATCGCGGACAGGGGCCTGAAAAACTGTTTTTT
CDR3 protein: CASPNRGQGPEKLFF

V gene: TRBV7-8
D gene: TRBD2
J gene: TRBJ2-1
clone size: NA
CDR3 DNA: TGTGCCAGCAGCTTAATAACTAGCGGCAACTACAATGAGCAGTTCTTC
CDR3 protein: CASSLITSGNYNEQFF

V gene: TRBV5-1
D gene: NA
J gene: TRBJ2-7
clone size: NA
CDR3 DNA: TGCGCCAGCAGCTTCGGAGGGGTCTTTACCTACGAGCAGTACTTC
CDR3 protein: CASSFGGVFTYEQYF

V gene: TRBV27
D gene: NA
J gene: TRBJ2-7
clone size: NA
CDR3 DNA: TGTGCCAGCAGTTCGGGGCCAGCCTACGAGCAGTACTTC
CDR3 protein: CASSSGPAYEQYF

V gene: TRBV30
D gene: NA
J gene: TRBJ2-7
clone size: NA
CDR3 DNA: TGTGCCTGGAGACAGGGCACGTACGAGCAGTACTTC
CDR3 protein: CAWRQGTYEQYF

V gene: TRBV7-9
D gene: NA
J gene: TRBJ1-2
clone size: NA
CDR3 DNA: TGTGCCAGCAGCTCAGTCCGGGACGGAAATGGCTACACCTTC
CDR3 protein: CASSSVRDGNGYTF

V gene: TRBV9
D gene: TRBD2
J gene: TRBJ2-7
clone size: NA
CDR3 DNA: TGTGCCAGCAGCGTAACGTCTAGCGGTTCCTACGAGCAGTACTTC
CDR3 protein: CASSVTSSGSYEQYF

V gene: TRBV7-9
D gene: TRBD2
J gene: TRBJ2-5
clone size: NA
CDR3 DNA: TGTGCCAGCAGCTTAGCTACGACTAGCGGAGAGACCCAGTACTTC
CDR3 protein: CASSLATTSGETQYF

V gene: TRBV11-2
D gene: NA
J gene: TRBJ1-5
clone size: NA
CDR3 DNA: TGTGCCAGCAGCTCACAGGTAAATCAGCCCCAGCATTTT
CDR3 protein: CASSSQVNQPQHF

V gene: TRBV5-1
D gene: NA
J gene: TRBJ2-7
clone size: NA
CDR3 DNA: TGCGCCAGCAGCTTAGAAACAGTCGGTTCATGGACTATCAGCGAGCAGTACTTC
CDR3 protein: CASSLETVGSWTISEQYF

V gene: TRBV2
D gene: NA
J gene: TRBJ1-4
clone size: NA
CDR3 DNA: TGTGCCAGCAGGCCGACAGAAACTAATGAAAAACTGTTTTTT
CDR3 protein: CASRPTETNEKLFF

V gene: TRBV27
D gene: NA
J gene: TRBJ2-1
clone size: NA
CDR3 DNA: TGTGCCAGCAGTTTAAACCCGTGGTCAAGCTCCTACAATGAGCAGTTCTTC
CDR3 protein: CASSLNPWSSSYNEQFF

V gene: TRBV7-3
D gene: TRBD2
J gene: TRBJ2-5
clone size: NA
CDR3 DNA: TGTGCCAGCAGCTCCCAGCCGGGACTAGGGGAGACCCAGTACTTC
CDR3 protein: CASSSQPGLGETQYF

V gene: TRBV5-1
D gene: NA
J gene: TRBJ1-2
clone size: NA
CDR3 DNA: TGCGCCAGCAGCTTGGTCGCGGGGGCCCACTATGGCTACACCTTC
CDR3 protein: CASSLVAGAHYGYTF

V gene: TRBV7-8
D gene: TRBD1
J gene: TRBJ2-7
clone size: NA
CDR3 DNA: TGTGCCAGCAGCTTAGCGCTCCAGGGGGTCAACTACGAGCAGTACTTC
CDR3 protein: CASSLALQGVNYEQYF

V gene: TRBV19
D gene: NA
J gene: TRBJ2-1
clone size: NA
CDR3 DNA: TGTGCCAGTAGTCCCAGCGGAGGCTCCTACAATGAGCAGTTCTTC
CDR3 protein: CASSPSGGSYNEQFF

V gene: TRBV6-6
D gene: NA
J gene: TRBJ1-5
clone size: NA
CDR3 DNA: TGTGCCAGCAGTTACCTGGGTCCCGGGAGGCAGCCCCAGCATTTT
CDR3 protein: CASSYLGPGRQPQHF

V gene: TRBV5-6
D gene: TRBD1
J gene: TRBJ2-1
clone size: few
CDR3 DNA: TGTGCCAGCAGCTGGGGGACAGTCAATGAGCAGTTCTTC
CDR3 protein: CASSWGTVNEQFF

V gene: TRBV19
D gene: NA
J gene: TRBJ1-3
clone size: NA
CDR3 DNA: TGTGCCAGTAGTATCGTTGGACAGAGTGGAAACACCATATATTTT
CDR3 protein: CASSIVGQSGNTIYF

V gene: TRBV7-2
D gene: NA
J gene: TRBJ2-7
clone size: once
CDR3 DNA: TGTGCCAGCAGCTACCGATGGGGAGACCCCTACGAGCAGTACTTC
CDR3 protein: CASSYRWGDPYEQYF

V gene: TRBV6-5
D gene: NA
J gene: TRBJ2-7
clone size: NA
CDR3 DNA: TGTGCCAGCAGTTACGCGGGCCCGACCTACGAGCAGTACTTC
CDR3 protein: CASSYAGPTYEQYF

V gene: TRBV6-5
D gene: NA
J gene: TRBJ1-1
clone size: NA
CDR3 DNA: TGTGCCAGCAGACCAGACAACCCCACTGAAGCTTTCTTT
CDR3 protein: CASRPDNPTEAFF

V gene: TRBV18
D gene: TRBD2
J gene: TRBJ2-7
clone size: NA
CDR3 DNA: TGTGCCAGCTCACCTTCCCTCGGGACTAGCGGGACCTACGAGCAGTACTTC
CDR3 protein: CASSPSLGTSGTYEQYF

V gene: TRBV15
D gene: TRBD2
J gene: TRBJ2-3
clone size: once
CDR3 DNA: TGTGCCACCAGCAGAGACGGGACTAGCGGGAGAAGGAGCACAGATACGCAGTATTTT
CDR3 protein: CATSRDGTSGRRSTDTQYF